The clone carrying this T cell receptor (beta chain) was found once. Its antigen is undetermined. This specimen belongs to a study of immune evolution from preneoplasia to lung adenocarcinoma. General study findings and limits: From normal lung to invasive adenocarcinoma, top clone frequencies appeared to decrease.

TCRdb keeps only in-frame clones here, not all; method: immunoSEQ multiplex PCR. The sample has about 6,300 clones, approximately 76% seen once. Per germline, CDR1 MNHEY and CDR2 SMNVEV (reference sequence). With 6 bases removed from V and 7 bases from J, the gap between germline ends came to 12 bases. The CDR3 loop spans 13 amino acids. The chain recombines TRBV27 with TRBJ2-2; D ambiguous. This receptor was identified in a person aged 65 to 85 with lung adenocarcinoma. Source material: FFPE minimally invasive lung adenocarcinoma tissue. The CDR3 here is CASRPANGGELFF. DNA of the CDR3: TGTGCCAGCAGGCCCGCCAACGGCGGGGAGCTGTTTTTT.